Listed below are T cell receptor beta chains from one sample, sequenced in a study of blood T cell repertoires in COVID-19. Only in-frame clones appear in the TCRdb table, and some are missing; sequencing was by immunoSEQ multiplex PCR. The sample carries approximately 140,000 clones, about four fifths recorded once. Sample: PBMCs or T cells enriched from blood (not recorded which). The source is a woman aged 45-60 years who had been exposed to COVID-19. The conserved cysteine and the conserved F or W are not part of the CDR3 here. Fields, in order: V gene, J gene, CDR3 protein.

V gene: TRBV19
J gene: TRBJ2-1
CDR3 protein: ASRTRDYNEQF

V gene: TRBV7-6
J gene: TRBJ2-7
CDR3 protein: ASSDRDLRNEQY

V gene: TRBV4-1
J gene: TRBJ2-7
CDR3 protein: ASSQTSYEQY

V gene: TRBV27
J gene: TRBJ2-7
CDR3 protein: ASRPGLTPYEQY

V gene: TRBV12-3/TRBV12-4
J gene: TRBJ2-7
CDR3 protein: ASSPTVGEQY

V gene: TRBV5-5
J gene: TRBJ1-3
CDR3 protein: ASSSARGSSGNTIY

V gene: TRBV6-1
J gene: TRBJ1-4
CDR3 protein: ASSEGQATNEKLF

V gene: TRBV2
J gene: TRBJ2-1
CDR3 protein: ASSGAGGTYNEQF

V gene: TRBV12-5
J gene: TRBJ1-2
CDR3 protein: ASGLILGTGGGFGYT

V gene: TRBV15
J gene: TRBJ2-3
CDR3 protein: ATSGQGGTDTQY

V gene: TRBV7-2
J gene: TRBJ2-1
CDR3 protein: ASSLAGGRYNEQF

V gene: TRBV27
J gene: TRBJ1-2
CDR3 protein: ASSPTGVSPYGYT

V gene: TRBV9
J gene: TRBJ2-3
CDR3 protein: ASSVQLGSGEKDTQY

V gene: TRBV7-9
J gene: TRBJ2-7
CDR3 protein: ASSLGLVSYEQY

V gene: TRBV5-6
J gene: TRBJ2-5
CDR3 protein: ASSQIRGQETQY

V gene: TRBV19
J gene: TRBJ1-2
CDR3 protein: ASSIARGYT

V gene: TRBV4-3
J gene: TRBJ1-3
CDR3 protein: ASSQDTGQATGNTIY

V gene: TRBV7-3
J gene: TRBJ1-6
CDR3 protein: ASSYRGRKNSPLH

V gene: TRBV19
J gene: TRBJ2-3
CDR3 protein: ASRRASGASTDTQY

V gene: TRBV20-1
J gene: TRBJ2-3
CDR3 protein: SARLADTQY

V gene: TRBV6-1
J gene: TRBJ1-1
CDR3 protein: ASSEGVRTEAF

V gene: TRBV7-2
J gene: TRBJ1-3
CDR3 protein: ASSLDSLYTLSGNTIY

V gene: TRBV12-3/TRBV12-4
J gene: TRBJ2-6
CDR3 protein: ASSYPSRVLT

V gene: TRBV4-3
J gene: TRBJ2-5
CDR3 protein: ASSQDPQGETQY

V gene: TRBV19
J gene: TRBJ2-4
CDR3 protein: ASSIPGLENIQY

V gene: TRBV7-8
J gene: TRBJ2-7
CDR3 protein: ASSSWGGHNSYEQY

V gene: TRBV18
J gene: TRBJ2-7
CDR3 protein: ASSPPDTHYEQY

V gene: TRBV4-1
J gene: TRBJ1-2
CDR3 protein: ASSREGQGYGYT

V gene: TRBV5-4
J gene: TRBJ1-3
CDR3 protein: ASSPGQGRGNTIY

V gene: TRBV11-2
J gene: TRBJ1-1
CDR3 protein: ASSSDRSPTEAF

V gene: TRBV29-1
J gene: TRBJ2-5
CDR3 protein: SVGLAGLETQY

V gene: TRBV5-1
J gene: TRBJ2-2
CDR3 protein: ASSLGTGGATGELF

V gene: TRBV6-6
J gene: TRBJ1-1
CDR3 protein: ASSDMNTEAF

V gene: TRBV18
J gene: TRBJ2-2
CDR3 protein: ASSPTSGAAGELF

V gene: TRBV13
J gene: TRBJ1-5
CDR3 protein: ASSWPPGQGVNSNQPQH

V gene: TRBV7-9
J gene: TRBJ1-2
CDR3 protein: ASSTTRQEYGYT

V gene: TRBV6-4
J gene: TRBJ2-6
CDR3 protein: APTRDRGFASSGANVLT

V gene: TRBV7-9
J gene: TRBJ2-1
CDR3 protein: ASTVGTGSYNEQF

V gene: TRBV5-1
J gene: TRBJ2-7
CDR3 protein: ASSLAPGNYEQY

V gene: TRBV30
J gene: TRBJ1-1
CDR3 protein: AWSVRDTEAF

V gene: TRBV14
J gene: TRBJ2-2
CDR3 protein: ASSQGRTTMNTGELF

V gene: TRBV5-6
J gene: TRBJ2-7
CDR3 protein: ASSSVRVAGGLYEQY

V gene: TRBV21-1
J gene: TRBJ1-2
CDR3 protein: ASSNPGVCYGYT

V gene: TRBV7-6
J gene: TRBJ2-7
CDR3 protein: ASSPTSGSSYEQY

V gene: TRBV7-2
J gene: TRBJ2-1
CDR3 protein: ASLLAGGGYNEQF

V gene: TRBV30
J gene: TRBJ2-1
CDR3 protein: AWSVRGVGLGNEQF

V gene: TRBV21-1
J gene: TRBJ1-5
CDR3 protein: ASKDSHSNQPQH

V gene: TRBV7-8
J gene: TRBJ2-3
CDR3 protein: ASSSRRGEGTDTQY

V gene: TRBV14
J gene: TRBJ2-3
CDR3 protein: ASSPTGVTDTQY

V gene: TRBV5-8
J gene: TRBJ1-6
CDR3 protein: ATARDQGYNSPLH

V gene: TRBV7-2
J gene: TRBJ1-6
CDR3 protein: ASSSNPGGSYNSPLH

V gene: TRBV12-3/TRBV12-4
J gene: TRBJ2-3
CDR3 protein: ASRRQATDTQY

V gene: TRBV7-2
J gene: TRBJ2-5
CDR3 protein: ASSPTQETQY

V gene: TRBV7-9
J gene: TRBJ2-3
CDR3 protein: ASSSPSRLAGAPDTQY

V gene: TRBV30
J gene: TRBJ2-7
CDR3 protein: AWVREDSYEQY